This T cell receptor (beta chain) was profiled in a study of blood T cells in healthy people across ages. Using a J-beta primer mix together with a sample-barcoded 5' primer, a second PCR was run for about 6 to 11 cycles. Any given sample supplied a minimum of 2.5 million CDR3-containing paired-end reads. TCRdb re-called the 5' RACE reads through MiXCR, storing one row per CDR3 protein. The sample consists of about 720,000 distinct CDR3 sequences, around 25% of them appearing once. Broader study findings: Possibly, changes in expanded clonotypes were confounded because donor CMV status was unknown.

As concerns this clonotype: The antigen is not known.

V shed 5 bases, J shed 1 base, and the junction held 6 bases outside the gene matches. Per germline, CDR1 SGHVS and CDR2 FNYEAQ. This CDR3 is 17 amino acids long. This sample also appeared in a second study, on T cells of mothers and their children. That source notes: The study sampled a few healthy Caucasian mothers and their six children. For related and unrelated pairs alike, thymic selection shapes TCR recombination output similarly.

The sequenced sample consisted of blood. The V call is TRBV7-6, the J call TRBJ2-5; 14 nucleotides agree with TRBD2. The sequence was collected from a boy aged 5 to 17 in good health. The DNA of the CDR3 is TGTGCCAGCAGCGAGACTAGCGGGGGGGCCCCCCAAGAGACCCAGTACTTC. Translation gives CASSETSGGAPQETQYF.